This TCR beta chain was observed in a study of vaccination and CD4 T cells after COVID-19. Overall study context: Controls used CEFX viral epitopes (positive), HIV-1 Nef peptides (negative), or no peptide.

CDR1 and CDR2 (germline): SGHNT, YENEEA. The CDR3 spans 15 residues. Trimming stripped 1 base from V and 0 bases from J, with 9 bases between. Cultured CD4+ T cell DNA was sequenced using the Oncomine TCR Beta short-read assay. The source of extracted genomic DNA was cultured CD4+ T cells. MiXCR, run by TCRdb on the PCR reads, gives a single entry per CDR3 protein. The sample lists 15,000 to 20,000 distinct CDR3 sequences, approximately 53% occurring once. This clonotype was seen a handful of times. Its cognate antigen is unknown. Treatment of the sample: roughly ten-day PBMC culture with coronavirus spike peptide pools or control peptides (ViraFEST assay). Convalescent patients tested SARS-CoV-2 PCR positive from March to December 2020, before Alpha, Beta and Delta emerged.

The receptor was derived from a human donor who had recovered from COVID-19. The chain joins TRBV11-3 to TRBJ2-5, with D perhaps matching TRBD1 (5 bases). Material: CD4+ T cells from blood, cultured in vitro. The CDR3 DNA reads TGTGCCAGCAGCTTAGGTGGACAAAACCAAGAGACCCAGTACTTC. Translating gives CASSLGGQNQETQYF.